This T cell receptor (beta chain) stems from a study of technical replicates of blood from several donors. With 0 bases clipped from V and 5 bases from J, the junction kept 0 bases outside the gene matches. The CDR3 loop spans 15 amino acids. CDR1 PRHDT and CDR2 FYEKMQ come from the germline V gene (reference sequence). TCRdb's copy holds only in-frame clones and misses some; the assay was immunoSEQ multiplex PCR. The data hold nearly 80,000 clones, with about 96% observed a single time. The specimen sequenced was T cells isolated from PBMCs. The J gene is TRBJ1-4, the V gene TRBV13, with 10 bases that match TRBD1. The sequence came from a human donor in good health. CDR3 sequence: CASSLGGQGNEKLFF. CDR3 coding DNA: TGTGCCAGCAGCTTAGGGGGACAGGGGAATGAAAAACTGTTTTTT.